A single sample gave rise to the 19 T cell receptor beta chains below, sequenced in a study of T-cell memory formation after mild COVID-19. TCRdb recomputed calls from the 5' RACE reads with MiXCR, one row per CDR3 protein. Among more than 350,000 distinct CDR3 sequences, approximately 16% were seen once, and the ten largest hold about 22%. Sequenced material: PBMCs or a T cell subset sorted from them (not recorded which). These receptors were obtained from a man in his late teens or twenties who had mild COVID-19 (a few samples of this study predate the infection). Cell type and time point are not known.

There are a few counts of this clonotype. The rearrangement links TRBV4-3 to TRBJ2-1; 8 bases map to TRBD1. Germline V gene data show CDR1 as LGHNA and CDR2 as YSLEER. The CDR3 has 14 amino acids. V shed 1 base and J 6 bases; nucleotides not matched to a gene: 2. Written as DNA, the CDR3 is TGCGCCAGCAGCCAAGGGGACAGGTCCAATGAGCAGTTCTTC. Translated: CASSQGDRSNEQFF.

The CDR3 DNA reads as TGTGCCAGCAGTTACGGGGTTGGCTACGAGCAGTACTTC. Translated: CASSYGVGYEQYF. The chain carries TRBV6-2 or TRBV6-3 and TRBJ2-7; D gene ambiguous. Between the trimmed V and J ends, which lost 2 bases and 3 bases, there was a span of 8 bases. Germline loops: CDR1 MNHEY, CDR2 SVGEGT. The CDR3 loop spans 13 amino acids.

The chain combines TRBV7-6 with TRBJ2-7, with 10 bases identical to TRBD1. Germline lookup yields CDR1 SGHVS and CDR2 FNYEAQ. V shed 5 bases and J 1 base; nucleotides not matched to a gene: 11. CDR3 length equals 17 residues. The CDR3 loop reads CASSKTPGQGPSYEQYF. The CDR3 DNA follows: TGTGCCAGCAGCAAAACGCCGGGACAGGGGCCTTCCTACGAGCAGTACTTC.

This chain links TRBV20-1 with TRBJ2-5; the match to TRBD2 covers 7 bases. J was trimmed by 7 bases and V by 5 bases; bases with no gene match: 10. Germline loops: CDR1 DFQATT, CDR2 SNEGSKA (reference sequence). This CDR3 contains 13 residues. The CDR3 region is CSASILGGLTQYF. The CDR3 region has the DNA TGCAGTGCTTCAATACTCGGGGGGTTGACCCAGTACTTC.

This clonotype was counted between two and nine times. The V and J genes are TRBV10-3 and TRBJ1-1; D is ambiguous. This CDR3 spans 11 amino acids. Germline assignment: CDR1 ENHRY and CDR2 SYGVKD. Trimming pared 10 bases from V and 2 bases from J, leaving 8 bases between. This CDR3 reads CATGANTEAFF. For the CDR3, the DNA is TGTGCCACCGGAGCAAACACTGAAGCTTTCTTT.

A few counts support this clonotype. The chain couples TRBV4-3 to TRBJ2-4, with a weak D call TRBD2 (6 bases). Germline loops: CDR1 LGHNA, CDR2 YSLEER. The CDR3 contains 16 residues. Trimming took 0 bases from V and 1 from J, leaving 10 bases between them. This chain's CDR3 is CASSQDLRGAKNIQYF. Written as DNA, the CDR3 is TGCGCCAGCAGCCAAGATCTCCGGGGGGCCAAAAACATTCAGTACTTC.

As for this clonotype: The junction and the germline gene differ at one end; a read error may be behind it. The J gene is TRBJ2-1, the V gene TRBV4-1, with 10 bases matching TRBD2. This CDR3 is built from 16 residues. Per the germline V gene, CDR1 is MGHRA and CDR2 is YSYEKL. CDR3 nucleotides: TGCGCCAGCAGCCAGGTCAGGCTAGCGGGGGACAATGAGCAGCTCTTC. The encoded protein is CASSQVRLAGDNEQLF.

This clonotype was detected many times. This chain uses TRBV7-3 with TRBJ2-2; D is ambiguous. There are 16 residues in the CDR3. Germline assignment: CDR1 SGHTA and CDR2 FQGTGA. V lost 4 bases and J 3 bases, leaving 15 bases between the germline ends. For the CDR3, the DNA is TGTGCCAGCAGCTCCACCCTCCAATTGGACACCGGGGAGCTGTTTTTT. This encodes CASSSTLQLDTGELFF.

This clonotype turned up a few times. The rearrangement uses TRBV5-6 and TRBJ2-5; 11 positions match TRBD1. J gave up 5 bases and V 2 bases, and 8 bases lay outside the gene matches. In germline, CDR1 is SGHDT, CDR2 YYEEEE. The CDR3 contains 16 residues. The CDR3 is CASSFGTGGKQETQYF. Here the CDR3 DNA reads TGTGCCAGCAGCTTCGGGACAGGGGGAAAGCAGGAGACCCAGTACTTC.

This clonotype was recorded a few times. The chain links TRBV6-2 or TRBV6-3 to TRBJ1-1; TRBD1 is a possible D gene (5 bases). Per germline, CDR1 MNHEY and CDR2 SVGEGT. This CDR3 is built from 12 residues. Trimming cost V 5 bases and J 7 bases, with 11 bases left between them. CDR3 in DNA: TGTGCCAGCAGTACAGGACGGCTTGAAGCTTTCTTT. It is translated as CASSTGRLEAFF.

The CDR3 region is CASSYRQGEQYF. The CDR3 nucleotides read TGTGCCAGCAGTTATCGCCAGGGCGAGCAGTACTTC. The V and J genes are TRBV6-6 and TRBJ2-7; TRBD1 is a possible D gene (5 bases). Trimming removed 3 bases at V and 6 bases at J, with 9 bases between. Germline CDR1 is MNHNY and CDR2 is SVGAGI (reference sequence). The CDR3 is 12 residues long.

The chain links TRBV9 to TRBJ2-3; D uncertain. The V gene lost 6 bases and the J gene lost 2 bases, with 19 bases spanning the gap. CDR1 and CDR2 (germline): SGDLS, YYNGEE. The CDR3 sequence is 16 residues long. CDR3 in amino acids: CASTKRARDSTDTQYF. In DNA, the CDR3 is TGTGCCAGCACAAAAAGGGCGAGAGACTCCACAGATACGCAGTATTTT. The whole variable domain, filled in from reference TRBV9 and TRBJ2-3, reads DSGVTQTPKHLITATGQRVTLRCSPRSGDLSVYWYQQSLDQGLQFLIQYYNGEERAKGNILERFSAQQFPDLHSELNLSSLELGDSALYFCASTKRARDSTDTQYFGPGTRLTVL.

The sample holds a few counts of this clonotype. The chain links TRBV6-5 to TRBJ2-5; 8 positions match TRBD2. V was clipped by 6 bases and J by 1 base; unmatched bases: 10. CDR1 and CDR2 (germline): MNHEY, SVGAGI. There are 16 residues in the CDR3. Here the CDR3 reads CASRDRLGLAQETQYF. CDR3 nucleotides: TGTGCCAGCAGAGACAGGCTCGGACTAGCCCAAGAGACCCAGTACTTC.

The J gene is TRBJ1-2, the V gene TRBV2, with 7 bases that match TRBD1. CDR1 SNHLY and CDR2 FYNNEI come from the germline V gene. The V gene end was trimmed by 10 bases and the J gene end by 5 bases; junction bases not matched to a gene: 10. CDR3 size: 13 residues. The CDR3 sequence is CATVVETGYGYTF. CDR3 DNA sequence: TGTGCCACAGTCGTCGAGACAGGGTATGGCTACACCTTC.

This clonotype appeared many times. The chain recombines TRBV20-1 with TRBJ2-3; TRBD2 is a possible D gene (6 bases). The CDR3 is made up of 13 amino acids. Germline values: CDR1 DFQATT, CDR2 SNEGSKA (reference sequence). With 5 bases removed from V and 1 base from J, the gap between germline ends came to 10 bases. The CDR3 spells CSAAGTGTDTQYF. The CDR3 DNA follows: TGCAGTGCTGCCGGGACTGGCACAGATACGCAGTATTTT.

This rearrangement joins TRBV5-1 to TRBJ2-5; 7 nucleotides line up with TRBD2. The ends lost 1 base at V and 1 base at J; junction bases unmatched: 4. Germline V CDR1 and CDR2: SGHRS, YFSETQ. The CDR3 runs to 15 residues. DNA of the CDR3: TGCGCCAGCAGCTTGAGTCCTAGCGGCCAAGAGACCCAGTACTTC. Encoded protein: CASSLSPSGQETQYF.

This CDR3 reads CASSPHQGPLHF. The CDR3 DNA reads TGCGCCAGCAGTCCACATCAGGGGCCCCTCCACTTT. V and J are TRBV5-1 and TRBJ1-6; D possibly corresponds to TRBD1 (6 bases). Between the trimmed V and J ends, which lost 5 bases and 13 bases, there was a span of 13 bases. The germline V gene encodes CDR1 SGHRS and CDR2 YFSETQ. The CDR3 length is 12 residues.

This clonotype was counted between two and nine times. CDR3 DNA: TGCGCCGCTGGACAGATGAACACTGAAGCTTTCTTT. The encoded protein is CAAGQMNTEAFF. The chain uses TRBV10-2 and TRBJ1-1; weak D call: TRBD1 (6 bases). The CDR3 is 12 residues long. Germline V gene lookup returns CDR1 WSHSY and CDR2 SAAADI. Deletions cut 11 bases from V and 0 bases from J, with 10 bases between.

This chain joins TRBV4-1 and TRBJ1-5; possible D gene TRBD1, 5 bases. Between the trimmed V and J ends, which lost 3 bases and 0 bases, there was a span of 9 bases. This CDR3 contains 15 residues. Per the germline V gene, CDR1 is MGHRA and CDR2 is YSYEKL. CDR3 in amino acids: CASSQGDGSNQPQHF. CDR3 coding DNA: TGCGCCAGCAGCCAGGGGGACGGTAGCAATCAGCCCCAGCATTTT.